These T cell receptor beta chains were read from a single sample in a study of T-cell memory formation after mild COVID-19. TCRdb reprocessed the 5' RACE reads with MiXCR, giving one entry per CDR3 protein. The sample records 500,000 to 600,000 distinct CDR3 sequences, approximately 18% being singletons. Material: PBMCs or a T cell subset sorted from them (not recorded which). These receptors were obtained from an adult woman who had mild COVID-19 (a few samples of this study predate the infection). Cell type and time point are not known. Each CDR3 is given with its conserved first and last residue. The D gene is left open where the match is weak. Clone size is shown for a subset of rows, as once, few, many or a class of expanded clone.

TRBV20-1	TRBJ1-1	NA	NA	10	TGCAGTGCTAGGAACACTGAAGCTTTCTTT	CSARNTEAFF
TRBV6-5	TRBJ1-5	TRBD1	NA	15	TGTGCCAGCAGTTACTCAGGACAGGGCGGCCAGCCCCAGCATTTT	CASSYSGQGGQPQHF
TRBV12-3/TRBV12-4	TRBJ2-5	TRBD1	few	16	TGTGCCAGCAGTTTTCCGGGACAGGGCTACCAAGAGACCCAGTACTTC	CASSFPGQGYQETQYF
TRBV6-5	TRBJ1-1	NA	once	13	TGTGCCAGCAGTTACGATACAGTAGCAGAAGCTTTCTTT	CASSYDTVAEAFF
TRBV5-4	TRBJ2-4	TRBD2	NA	16	TGTGCCAGCAGCTTGGCGCCGGTGCGGGGGGAAAACATTCAGTACTTC	CASSLAPVRGENIQYF
TRBV11-2	TRBJ2-7	TRBD2	NA	15	TGTGCCAGCAGGCTGGCGGGGGACGCAACCTACGAGCAGTACTTC	CASRLAGDATYEQYF
TRBV12-3/TRBV12-4	TRBJ2-7	TRBD1	few	16	TGTGCCAGCAGTTCCTCCTGGGACAGGGGGACCTACGAGCAGTACTTC	CASSSSWDRGTYEQYF
TRBV12-3/TRBV12-4	TRBJ2-3	NA	NA	12	TGTGCCAGCACCCCCGGTGTGGATACGCAGTATTTT	CASTPGVDTQYF
TRBV12-3/TRBV12-4	TRBJ2-7	NA	few	11	TGTGCCAGCAGTATTAACTACGAGCAGTACTTC	CASSINYEQYF
TRBV24-1	TRBJ1-5	NA	NA	15	TGTGCCACCAGTGCGGGGTCCTATAGCAATCAGCCCCAGCATTTT	CATSAGSYSNQPQHF
TRBV3-1	TRBJ1-1	NA	few	16	TGTGCCAGCAGCCAGTCCGGGACGCTCGAGAACACTGAAGCTTTCTTT	CASSQSGTLENTEAFF
TRBV11-2	TRBJ1-4	NA	few	15	TGTGCCAGCAGGCAAGGGACCCCCGGGGGCGAAAAACTGTTTTTT	CASRQGTPGGEKLFF
TRBV20-1	TRBJ2-3	NA	NA	15	TGCAGTGCTGGGACCGAGGAGAGGAGGTCAGATACGCAGTATTTT	CSAGTEERRSDTQYF
TRBV24-1	TRBJ2-1	TRBD1	NA	11	TGTGCCACCAGTTCAGACAGGGTACAGTTCTTC	CATSSDRVQFF
TRBV6-2/TRBV6-3	TRBJ2-5	NA	NA	15	TGTGCCAGCAGTTACTCGGGGCTTACCAGGGAGACCCAGTACTTC	CASSYSGLTRETQYF
TRBV12-3/TRBV12-4	TRBJ2-2	NA	few	15	TGTGCCAGCACTCGGCCGGGATATAACACCGGGGAGCTGTTTTTT	CASTRPGYNTGELFF
TRBV19	TRBJ1-6	NA	few	16	TGTGCCAGTAGTATGATCGGGACTGCACCGAATTCACCCCTCCACTTT	CASSMIGTAPNSPLHF
TRBV7-8	TRBJ2-1	NA	NA	14	TGTGCCAGCAGCTCGCCGGGACGTTACAATGAGCAGTTCTTC	CASSSPGRYNEQFF
TRBV3-1	TRBJ2-1	TRBD1	NA	15	TGTGCCAGCAGCCACCCGACAGGGGAAATAAATGAGCAGTTCTTC	CASSHPTGEINEQFF
TRBV2	TRBJ1-2	NA	few	12	TGTGCCAGCAGTGAATTGGGGCCCGGCTACACCTTC	CASSELGPGYTF
TRBV25-1	TRBJ2-7	NA	NA	13	TGTGCCAGCAGTGACAGGGGCTGGTGGGAGCAGTACTTC	CASSDRGWWEQYF
TRBV12-3/TRBV12-4	TRBJ2-1	NA	NA	15	TGTGCCAGCAGTTGGGTAGCGGTCTCCTACAATGAGCAGTTCTTC	CASSWVAVSYNEQFF
TRBV20-1	TRBJ2-5	TRBD2	few	14	TGCAGTGCTAGCAATCCCAGCGGGGAAGAGACCCAGTACTTC	CSASNPSGEETQYF
TRBV30	TRBJ2-4	TRBD1	NA	15	TGTGCCTGGAGTGCCGGACAGGGGATTCAAAGCATTCAGTACTTC	CAWSAGQGIQSIQYF
TRBV6-5	TRBJ2-7	NA	NA	14	TGTGCCAGCAGAATCGTCTACGGGCCCTACGAGCAGTACTTC	CASRIVYGPYEQYF
TRBV20-1	TRBJ1-6	NA	few	15	TGCAGTGCTAGAGACGAGGACAAGTCGTATTCACCCCTCCACTTT	CSARDEDKSYSPLHF
TRBV4-3	TRBJ2-1	NA	NA	15	TGCGCCAGCAGCCAAGGGGACAACTCCTACAATGAGCAGTTCTTC	CASSQGDNSYNEQFF
TRBV6-5	TRBJ2-3	TRBD2	NA	15	TGTGCCAGCAGAGCTCTAGCGGGGGGAGGAGATACGCAGTATTTT	CASRALAGGGDTQYF
TRBV9	TRBJ1-1	TRBD1	few	15	TGTGCCAGCAGCGTAGTGGGACAGGCGAACACTGAAGCTTTCTTT	CASSVVGQANTEAFF
TRBV30	TRBJ2-7	NA	NA	11	TGTGCCTGGGACAGGTCCTACGAGCAGTACTTC	CAWDRSYEQYF
TRBV3-1	TRBJ2-7	TRBD2	NA	13	TGTGCCAGCAGCCACCGGGGGGGGTACGAGCAGTACTTC	CASSHRGGYEQYF
TRBV20-1	TRBJ2-3	TRBD2	NA	15	TGCAGTGCTTCCATAGCGGGGGGGCCAGGAGATACGCAGTATTTT	CSASIAGGPGDTQYF
TRBV11-2	TRBJ2-1	NA	NA	13	TGTGCCAGCAGCTTAGAGCTGATCAATGAGCAGTTCTTC	CASSLELINEQFF
TRBV20-1	TRBJ2-7	NA	few	16	TGCAGTGCTAGAGATCCGGTTGGAGGGAGCTCCTACGAGCAGTACTTC	CSARDPVGGSSYEQYF
TRBV19	TRBJ1-5	NA	NA	18	TGTGCCAGTAGTACGGACCGTTCCGTAGCAAAGACTAATCAGCCCCAGCATTTT	CASSTDRSVAKTNQPQHF
TRBV30	TRBJ2-1	NA	NA	12	TGTGCCTGGAGTGTACTGTCAGGGGAGCAGTTCTTC	CAWSVLSGEQFF